What follows is one T cell receptor (beta chain) and its context. There is no known antigen for this receptor. The data originate from a study of CXCR3-negative and CXCR3-positive naive CD8 T cells (dated by TCRdb to the late 2010s). Background on the whole study: In total, about 150 million TRB reads were obtained, which works out to roughly 1.5 +/- 0.3 million reads per library. Data from about 10 donors, pooled across two independent experiments, went into the diversity and physicochemical repertoire analyses. For the TRBV-TRBJ cluster analysis, the naive subsets came from 5 donors, while the memory cells came from 3 donors. General conclusions and limits of the study: CXCR3 expression partially decreased after cryopreservation, so most assays used freshly isolated PBMCs. Surface CD5, linked to self-reactivity in mice, was comparable between naive subsets; TCR interaction strength was therefore also inferred from TRB CDR3 physicochemical properties. Both naive subsets had comparably high repertoire diversity, while memory CD8+ T cells had much lower repertoire diversity. Within the same donor, TRBV-TRBJ usage looked similar between naive CXCR3-negative and CXCR3-positive cells, but memory cells had distinct patterns.

Measured from the cysteine to the phenylalanine, the CDR3 is 19 residues long. The entry carries no DNA sequence. CDR1 and CDR2 are drawn from the germline V gene (reference sequence): LNHNV, YYDKDF. Each CD8+ T cell subset was flow-sorted in triplicate, and around 320,000 cells per subset were placed directly into RLT lysis buffer. Standard density gradient centrifugation was used to isolate peripheral blood mononuclear cells from buffy coats. Total RNA was extracted from sorted cells with an RNeasy Mini Kit. TCRdb shows the sequencer as NextSeq 550. The Human TCR Profiling Kit (MiLaboratory) was used to make UMI-labeled 5' RACE TRB cDNA libraries. cDNA synthesis used the entire amount of extracted RNA, and PCR amplification then used the entire amount of cDNA produced. Libraries were prepared in parallel using an identical number of PCR cycles. On the authors' methods: MIGEC and MiXCR extracted about 53,000 +/- 10,000 unique UMI-labeled TRB cDNA molecules per library, requiring at least two reads per UMI. On average, roughly 40,000 +/- 10,000 functional in-frame TRB CDR3 nucleotide clonotypes lacking stop codons were found per library. After downsampling to 5000 UMI-labeled TRB molecules per sample, diversity metrics, including normalized Shannon-Wiener and Chao1, were computed in VDJtools. VDJtools computed clonotype-size-weighted physicochemical properties of the central five CDR3 residues: interaction energy, strength, volume and Kidera factor 4. TCRdb reprocessed the reads, and each CDR3 protein sequence is entered once, without DNA. The V and J calls here are based on TCRdb, not the publication. This sample's table contains approximately 37,000 distinct CDR3 sequences. Approximately 8% of the sample belongs to the ten largest clones.

Recombination linked TRBV15 to TRBJ1-6; there is no DNA to check the TCRdb D call of TRBD1. Source material: memory CD8+ T cells from blood. The cell subset or site label for this specimen denotes: conventional CD8+ memory T cells (TMEM), sorted as controls. This sequence originates from a human donor in good health. Some clones in this sample may be carry-over from other donors' samples. CDR3 reads: CATSRETGTGVSYNSPLHF.